This is a list of T cell receptor beta chains from one sample in a study of CD8 T cells in Susac syndrome. Each CDR3 protein gets one entry after TCRdb re-called the immunoSEQ multiplex PCR reads with MiXCR. Among hundreds of thousands of distinct CDR3 sequences listed, over 75% were seen once. Material: CD8+ T cells from PBMCs. These receptors originate from a human donor with multiple sclerosis. The CDR3 runs from the conserved cysteine through the conserved F or W. Fields, in order: D gene, J gene, clone size, V gene, CDR3 protein, CDR3 DNA. The D gene is left open where the match is weak. A row's size may be missing; if present it is once, few, many or a size class.

>TRBD2|TRBJ2-3|.|TRBV29-1
CSVSREGLTDTQYF
TGCAGCGTTTCTCGGGAGGGCCTCACAGATACGCAGTATTTT
>.|TRBJ1-5|.|TRBV19
CASSIFSGSNQPQHF
TGTGCCAGTAGTATATTCTCGGGCAGCAATCAGCCCCAGCATTTT
>.|TRBJ1-5|.|TRBV6-5
CASSSPETGQPQHF
TGTGCCAGCAGTTCCCCCGAGACAGGTCAGCCCCAGCATTTT
>.|TRBJ2-1|.|TRBV13
CASSLGLSRSNEQFF
TGTGCCAGCAGCTTAGGTCTTTCGAGGAGCAATGAGCAGTTCTTC
>TRBD1|TRBJ1-1|.|TRBV30
CAWSTYRGRAMNTEAFF
TGTGCCTGGAGCACTTACAGGGGACGCGCTATGAACACTGAAGCTTTCTTT
>.|TRBJ1-2|.|TRBV13
CASSLGLGLDGYTF
TGTGCCAGCAGCTTAGGCTTGGGCCTGGATGGCTACACCTTC
>.|TRBJ1-5|.|TRBV7-9
CASSISGINQPQHF
TGTGCCAGCAGCATAAGCGGGATTAATCAGCCCCAGCATTTT
>TRBD1|TRBJ2-7|.|TRBV28
CASIETGAYYEQYF
TGTGCCAGCATAGAGACAGGGGCATATTACGAGCAGTACTTC
>.|TRBJ1-1|.|TRBV4-3
CASSQDRRMNTEAFF
TGCGCCAGCAGCCAAGACCGTCGGATGAACACTGAAGCTTTCTTT
>.|TRBJ2-2|.|TRBV27
CASSFGHGTGELFF
TGTGCCAGCAGTTTTGGCCACGGAACCGGGGAGCTGTTTTTT
>.|TRBJ2-7|.|TRBV27
CASSPYDTSYEQYF
TGTGCCAGCAGTCCCTACGACACCTCCTACGAGCAGTACTTC
>TRBD1|TRBJ1-1|.|TRBV11-1
CASSSGQEGNTEAFF
TGTGCCAGCAGCTCTGGACAGGAGGGGAACACTGAAGCTTTCTTT
>.|TRBJ1-1|.|TRBV12-3/TRBV12-4
CASTIAGPNTEAFF
TGTGCCAGCACTATAGCGGGCCCGAACACTGAAGCTTTCTTT
>.|TRBJ1-5|once|TRBV2
CASTRGGQPQHF
TGTGCCAGCACGAGGGGTGGTCAGCCCCAGCATTTT
>.|TRBJ2-5|.|TRBV20-1
CSARVPGYQETQYF
TGCAGTGCTAGAGTCCCCGGGTATCAAGAGACCCAGTACTTC
>.|TRBJ1-2|.|TRBV5-6
CASSILGTGIGYTF
TGTGCCAGCAGTATCCTAGGCACAGGGATAGGCTACACCTTC
>TRBD1|TRBJ2-7|.|TRBV4-1
CASALGGQGEFEQYF
TGCGCCAGTGCCCTGGGTGGGCAGGGGGAATTCGAGCAGTACTTC
>.|TRBJ2-7|.|TRBV30
CAWSLAPGRFYEQYF
TGTGCCTGGAGTTTAGCCCCGGGGAGGTTCTACGAGCAGTACTTC
>.|TRBJ2-7|.|TRBV9
CASSPAGGLYEQYF
TGTGCCAGCAGCCCCGCCGGGGGATTATACGAGCAGTACTTC
>.|TRBJ2-3|.|TRBV4-3
CASSQGRGTIISTDTQYF
TGCGCCAGCAGCCAAGGGCGAGGGACAATCATTAGCACAGATACGCAGTATTTT
>.|TRBJ2-1|.|TRBV12-3/TRBV12-4
CASRTGSHEQFF
TGTGCCAGCAGGACAGGAAGCCATGAGCAGTTCTTC
>.|TRBJ2-1|.|TRBV6-4
CASSNGTYNEQFF
TGTGCCAGCAGTAACGGGACCTACAATGAGCAGTTCTTC
>.|TRBJ2-3|.|TRBV12-3/TRBV12-4
CASSLEPGLHFRDTQYF
TGTGCCAGCAGTTTAGAACCGGGACTCCATTTTAGGGATACGCAGTATTTT
>.|TRBJ2-7|.|TRBV5-6
CASSLDPGEQYF
TGTGCCAGCAGCTTGGACCCAGGCGAGCAGTACTTC
>.|TRBJ2-2|.|TRBV27
CASSPQAGSGELFF
TGTGCCAGCAGTCCCCAGGCGGGGTCCGGGGAGCTGTTTTTT
>TRBD2|TRBJ2-5|.|TRBV9
CASSARTSGDQETQYF
TGTGCCAGCAGCGCCCGGACTAGCGGAGATCAAGAGACCCAGTACTTC
>.|TRBJ1-5|.|TRBV28
CASSPDVKPQHF
TGTGCCAGCAGTCCTGACGTCAAACCCCAGCATTTT
>.|TRBJ1-5|.|TRBV28
CASSFVGGDSNQPQHF
TGTGCCAGCAGTTTTGTTGGGGGGGACAGCAATCAGCCCCAGCATTTT
>TRBD1|TRBJ2-7|.|TRBV6-1
CASSEEGTGGYEQYF
TGTGCCAGCAGTGAAGAGGGGACAGGGGGCTACGAGCAGTACTTC
>.|TRBJ2-7|.|TRBV19
CASSILGPDRTYEQYF
TGTGCCAGTAGTATTTTGGGGCCCGACAGAACCTACGAGCAGTACTTC
>.|TRBJ2-2|.|TRBV7-9
CASSHSGDTGELFF
TGTGCCAGCAGCCACTCCGGGGACACCGGGGAGCTGTTTTTT
>.|TRBJ2-3|.|TRBV25-1
CASSEFADTQYF
TGTGCCAGCAGTGAATTTGCAGATACGCAGTATTTT
>.|TRBJ2-1|.|TRBV4-2
CASSQALRMEGEQFF
TGTGCCAGCAGCCAAGCTCTCCGGATGGAGGGTGAGCAGTTCTTC
>.|TRBJ1-4|.|TRBV7-9
CASSMGAFGEKLFF
TGTGCCAGCAGCATGGGGGCCTTTGGGGAAAAACTGTTTTTT
>.|TRBJ1-4|.|TRBV28
CASRNGTRGEEKLFF
TGTGCCAGCAGAAACGGGACCAGGGGTGAGGAAAAACTGTTTTTT
>.|TRBJ2-6|.|TRBV29-1
CSVEMGTGANVLTF
TGCAGCGTTGAAATGGGGACTGGGGCCAACGTCCTGACTTTC